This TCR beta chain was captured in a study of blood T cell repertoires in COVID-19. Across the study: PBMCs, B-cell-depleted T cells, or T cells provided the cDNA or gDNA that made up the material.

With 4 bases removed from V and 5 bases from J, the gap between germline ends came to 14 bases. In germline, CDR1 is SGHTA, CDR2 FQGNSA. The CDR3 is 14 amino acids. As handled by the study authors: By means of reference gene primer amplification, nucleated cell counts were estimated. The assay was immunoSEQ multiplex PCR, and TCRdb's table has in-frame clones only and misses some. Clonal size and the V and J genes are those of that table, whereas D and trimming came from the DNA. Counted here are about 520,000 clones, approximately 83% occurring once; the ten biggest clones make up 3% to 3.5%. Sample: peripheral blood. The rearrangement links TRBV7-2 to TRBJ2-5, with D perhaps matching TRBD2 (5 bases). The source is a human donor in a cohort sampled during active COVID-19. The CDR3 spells CASSYPDYPETQYF. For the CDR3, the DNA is TGTGCCAGCAGCTACCCCGACTATCCGGAGACCCAGTACTTC.